These 20 T cell receptor beta chains were all obtained from the same sample, sequenced in a study of T cell repertoires in cytomegalovirus infection (dated 2019 in TCRdb). TCRdb shows the sequencer as Illumina HiSeq 1500. TCRdb trimmed the raw reads at Q25, called clones with MiXCR and kept productive beta chains. Rows are combined by CDR3 protein, so each entry shows the most common genes and DNA. The sample table contains roughly 700,000 distinct CDR3 sequences; only one count was recorded for approximately 33% of them. The top ten hold roughly 18% of the sample. In light of the paper, this sample's treatment or condition label describes: in vitro stimulation with specific CMV peptide epitopes to enrich CMV-specific T cells. These receptors lack a known antigen. Sample: cultured PBMCs, taken from culture after CMV antigen stimulation. Source of these receptors: a human donor in good health (CMV status not recorded). Some clones in this sample may be carry-over from other donors' samples.

The chain couples TRBV11-2 to TRBJ2-1; D may be TRBD1 or TRBD2 (5 bases each). Germline loops: CDR1 SGHAT, CDR2 FQNNGV. The CDR3 loop spans 14 amino acids. Trimming took off 5 bases at V and 4 bases at J, with 12 bases between the two ends. CDR3 region: CASSPGPNYNEQFF. Written as DNA, the CDR3 is TGTGCCAGCAGCCCGGGACCGAATTACAATGAGCAGTTCTTC.

This clonotype showed up many times. This sequence joins TRBV12-3 or TRBV12-4 and TRBJ1-2, with D unresolved. This CDR3 has 13 residues. V gave up 6 bases and J gave up 3 bases, with 11 bases separating them. The CDR3 bases are TGTGCCAGCAGCTCGGACGGCTACTATGGCTACACCTTC. It yields the protein CASSSDGYYGYTF.

CDR3 nucleotides: TGTGCCAGCAGCTTAGGTCCGACCTACAATGAGCAGTTCTTC. Its protein is CASSLGPTYNEQFF. The chain uses TRBV7-2 and TRBJ2-1; D not certain. Germline CDR1 is SGHTA and CDR2 is FQGNSA. CDR3 length: 14 amino acids. Trimming removed 1 base at V and 2 bases at J, with 6 bases between.

The chain joins TRBV6-2 or TRBV6-3 to TRBJ2-1, with D uncertain. The V end was cut by 6 bases, the J end by 12 bases, with 12 bases between. Germline V gene sequence: CDR1 MNHEY, CDR2 SVGEGT. CDR3 size: 11 residues. For the CDR3, the DNA is TGTGCCAGCAGGCAGACGGAGAGGCAGTTCTTC. It encodes CASRQTERQFF.

CDR3 bases: TGTGCCAGCTCGGGGGGGGGGTCCGAGCAGTACTTC. Protein product: CASSGGGSEQYF. This chain uses TRBV7-6 with TRBJ2-7; the match to TRBD2 covers 8 bases. Germline V lookup: CDR1 SGHVS, CDR2 FNYEAQ. The V gene end was trimmed by 8 bases and the J gene end by 6 bases; junction bases not matched to a gene: 6. The length of the CDR3 is 12 residues.

This clonotype was seen more than once but under ten times. The chain employs TRBV6-1 and TRBJ1-5; the match to TRBD1 covers 10 bases. V lost 7 bases and J lost 6; bases outside the gene matches: 9. Germline CDR1 is MNHNS and CDR2 is SASEGT. The CDR3 runs 15 residues. The CDR3 sequence is CASTPDRGFFQPQHF. CDR3 DNA: TGTGCCAGCACCCCGGACAGGGGGTTCTTTCAGCCCCAGCATTTT.

The rearrangement links TRBV4-1 to TRBJ1-2; D possibly corresponds to TRBD1 (6 bases). The CDR3 has 15 amino acids. Deletions cut 1 base from V and 4 bases from J, with 13 bases between. The V gene's germline CDR1 is MGHRA and CDR2 YSYEKL. This chain's CDR3 is CASSQGGGAGYGYTF. The CDR3 coding sequence is TGCGCCAGCAGCCAAGGTGGGGGCGCTGGCTATGGCTACACCTTC.

This clonotype was seen a few times. The V gene is TRBV12-3 or TRBV12-4, the J gene TRBJ1-5; perhaps TRBD1 as D (6 bases). V was cut by 3 bases and J by 4 bases, with 10 bases left in between. CDR3 size: 14 residues. The CDR3 coding sequence is TGTGCCAGCAGTTTTCGGCAGGGGAATCAGCCCCAGCATTTT. Protein: CASSFRQGNQPQHF.

This clonotype was counted between two and nine times. The chain links TRBV25-1 to TRBJ2-1; no reliable D call. V lost 1 base and J 5 bases, leaving 6 bases between the germline ends. Germline V gene sequence: CDR1 MGHDK, CDR2 SYGVNS. This CDR3 is built from 13 residues. This CDR3 is CASSESSHNEQFF. CDR3 nucleotides: TGTGCCAGCAGTGAATCCAGCCACAATGAGCAGTTCTTC.

This clonotype was counted a few times. The chain employs TRBV4-2 and TRBJ1-5; D is perhaps TRBD1 (5 bases). CDR3 length: 15 amino acids. V lost 0 bases and J 2 bases, leaving 8 bases between the germline ends. Germline lookup yields CDR1 LGHNA and CDR2 YNFKEQ. The CDR3 here is CASSQDGRGNQPQHF. For the CDR3, the DNA is TGTGCCAGCAGCCAAGACGGCAGGGGCAATCAGCCCCAGCATTTT.

V usage is TRBV12-3 or TRBV12-4 and J usage is TRBJ2-7; the D is unclear. This CDR3 has 13 amino acids. Trimming left V 6 bases short and J 0 bases short, with 9 bases between. CDR3 region: CASSPHNSYEQYF. In DNA, the CDR3 is TGTGCCAGCAGCCCCCACAACTCCTACGAGCAGTACTTC.

J is TRBJ1-1 and V is TRBV10-3, with a weak D call TRBD1 (5 bases). Germline V gives CDR1 ENHRY, CDR2 SYGVKD. V lost 0 bases, J lost 6 bases, and 14 bases lay in between. This CDR3 spans 15 amino acids. The CDR3 protein is CAISESRQGKPEAFF. CDR3 in DNA: TGTGCCATCAGTGAGTCGCGGCAGGGAAAACCTGAAGCTTTCTTT.

The chain is built from TRBV7-8 and TRBJ1-2; D possibly corresponds to TRBD1 (5 bases). This CDR3 is 15 amino acids long. V gave up 1 base and J gave up 4 bases, with 13 bases separating them. CDR1 and CDR2 (germline): SGHVS, FQNEAQ. This chain's CDR3 is CASSLEAGSSYGYTF. The CDR3 nucleotides read TGTGCCAGCAGCTTAGAAGCAGGGTCCTCCTATGGCTACACCTTC. Combining the CDR3 with reference TRBV7-8 and TRBJ1-2 gives the whole variable domain GAGVSQSPRYKVAKRGQDVALRCDPISGHVSLFWYQQALGQGPEFLTYFQNEAQLDKSGLPSDRFFAERPEGSVSTLKIQRTQQEDSAVYLCASSLEAGSSYGYTFGSGTRLTVV.

In the case of this clonotype: Sequence at one end of the junction differs from germline and may be a read error. V usage is TRBV29-1 and J usage is TRBJ1-1; D is possibly TRBD1 (6 bases). The CDR3 covers 8 residues. Germline loops: CDR1 SQVTM, CDR2 ANQGSEA. The CDR3 coding sequence is TGCAGCGCCGACGGGGACAACTTT. This encodes CSADGDNF.

This clonotype was seen many times. The CDR3 coding sequence is TGTGCCAGCAGCCACGAAAGGACAGGGGGAAACACCATATATTTT. This sequence encodes CASSHERTGGNTIYF. The rearrangement joins TRBV7-8 to TRBJ1-3, with 8 bases matching TRBD1. Germline assignment: CDR1 SGHVS and CDR2 FQNEAQ. This CDR3 has 15 amino acids. The V and J ends lost 5 bases and 4 bases, in that order; junction bases with no gene match: 7.

This clonotype was counted only a few times. The chain recombines TRBV6-1 with TRBJ2-5, with 14 bases that match TRBD2. This CDR3 contains 15 residues. V trimming: 6 bases; J trimming: 5 bases; junction bases outside the gene matches: 5. The germline CDR1 and CDR2 sequences are MNHNS and SASEGT. The CDR3 DNA sequence: TGTGCCAGCAGGGGACTAGCGGGGGCCAGTGAGACCCAGTACTTC. Its protein is CASRGLAGASETQYF.

This chain links TRBV12-3 or TRBV12-4 with TRBJ2-3, with TRBD1 matching over 7 bases. The ends lost 5 bases at V and 4 bases at J; junction bases unmatched: 12. The CDR3 has 16 amino acids. The DNA for the CDR3 is TGTGCCAGCAGTCCAGGGGGATTATATGGTCCAGATACGCAGTATTTT. Its translation is CASSPGGLYGPDTQYF.

The sample holds a few counts of this clonotype. This chain links TRBV7-2 with TRBJ2-7, with 7 bases aligning to TRBD2. CDR1 SGHTA and CDR2 FQGNSA come from the germline V gene. The CDR3 is 15 residues long. V was clipped by 6 bases and J by 4 bases; unmatched bases: 12. The chain's CDR3 is CASRPGGTNLYEQYF. The CDR3 DNA sequence: TGTGCCAGCAGGCCCGGCGGGACTAACCTTTACGAGCAGTACTTC.

Ten or more counts support this clonotype. This chain uses TRBV7-2 with TRBJ2-3; 7 nucleotides agree with TRBD2. Trimming took 5 bases from V and 1 from J; bases not matched to a gene: 6. Germline loops: CDR1 SGHTA, CDR2 FQGNSA. CDR3 length: 15 residues. In DNA form, the CDR3 reads TGTGCCAGCAGCGTTGAGGCGGGGGGCACAGATACGCAGTATTTT. Protein product: CASSVEAGGTDTQYF.

A few counts support this clonotype. The V and J genes are TRBV5-1 and TRBJ2-1, with 10 bases identical to TRBD2. The CDR3 has 15 amino acids. Germline-derived CDR1 and CDR2 are SGHRS and YFSETQ. The junction had 9 bases not matched to a gene; V was cut back by 4 bases and J by 8 bases. This chain's CDR3 is CASSQLAGVVDEQFF. The CDR3 region has the DNA TGCGCCAGCAGCCAGCTAGCGGGGGTCGTCGATGAGCAGTTCTTC.